This TCR beta chain was sequenced during a study of long-term antiretroviral therapy in people with HIV (dated by TCRdb to between 2021 and 2024). Describing the broader study: The earliest samples were collected about a decade before the 2015 WHO recommendation for immediate ART, when ART was typically delayed until CD4 counts fell. This retrospective serial study examined whether starting ART and sustained HIV suppression were associated with changes in the composition and diversity of the TRB repertoire in peripheral blood. A total of roughly 200 cryopreserved PBMC samples came from a few dozen adults with confirmed HIV infection and were collected serially over a mean of roughly six years (range 1-12). Of the approximately 32 participants with HIV, ten to eleven were female. Test extractions of a monoclonal T-cell line alongside about 30 polyclonal samples showed no cross-contamination during QIAcube processing. The investigation overall reported the following: Compared with controls, HIV repertoires had narrower CDR3 length ranges, and the network structure pointed to an antigen-experienced repertoire that shifted only slightly toward naive after ART. At every time point, the repertoire was dominated by expanded TRB clones first identified before ART initiation, although this dominance fluctuated and, in many PLHIV, declined after ART. A significant increase in TRB diversity was found to be associated with ART initiation, although TRB diversity was observed to remain significantly below that of transplant donor controls even after long-term ART. Samples dated from 2004 to 2017, and the ART regimens used may be less effective than current ones. Because PBMC availability was limited, only the TCR beta chain was sequenced, with no alpha chain pairing. Because pre-ART samples had limited cell numbers, unsorted PBMC were profiled rather than sorted CD4+ and CD8+ T cells. Inferences about post-ART repertoire changes were limited because no data were available on ART adherence, viral resistance or therapy changes.

To be included, a participant needed at least one PBMC sample from before ART initiation plus at least two post-ART samples. All participants with HIV were treated in the United States of America. Cryopreserved samples of about 0.95-10 million PBMC were thawed and washed before DNA extraction. At the time of the earliest PBMC sample, participants with HIV were aged between about 20 and 60 years. PBMC samples from each participant spanned 1-4 timepoints before ART initiation and 2-8 timepoints after ART initiation, with a median of 7 samples. Serial HIV viral load, CD4+ T-cell count, ART history and demographic data were obtained for every participant. Genomic DNA was extracted from unsorted PBMC with a Qiagen kit on a QIAcube, processed in batches of 12 samples. In the germline V gene (reference sequence), CDR1 corresponds to SGHKS and CDR2 to YYEKEE. Its CDR3 holds 14 amino acids, cysteine through phenylalanine. The only DNA kept is the CDR3, 42 bases in frame from the first base. Trimming leaves V shorter by 2 bases and J shorter by 5 bases, with the junction holding 4 bases beyond the gene matches.

Sequencing of the TRB variable region was done with the immunoSEQ hsTCRB v3.0 assay at survey level resolution. The targeted TRB sequencing depth was about 40,000-50,000 T-cell genomes per sample. An Illumina MiSeq with a v3 150-cycle kit was used to sequence the pooled TRB libraries. For the original study's pipeline: Repertoire analysis was run in R within a reproducible Nextflow workflow that covered QC, data transformation and analysis. LymphoSeq2, an R package for exploring AIRR-Seq data, was used to implement the custom analyses. A handful of samples that produced fewer than 5000 total TRB sequences were removed, so 180 or so HIV repertoires were analyzed. Of the 180 to 200 retained HIV repertoires, about 60 were collected before and approximately 130 after ART initiation. Each repertoire was downsampled to 5000 TRB nucleotide sequences, and summary statistics were averaged across 100 downsampling iterations. The analysis kept only TRB sequences whose CDR3 regions were at least seven amino acids long. A Shannon entropy-derived clonality score and the Gini coefficient were used to measure diversity. Repertoire networks linked the top 5000 CDR3 amino acid sequences whenever two sequences differed by an edit distance of one. GLIPH2 predicted antigen specificity groups and MHC restriction for TRB CDR3 amino acid sequences. To flag known CMV, EBV, HIV or tissue antigen associations, CDR3 amino acid sequences were matched against VDJdb and McPAS-TCR. Pre-ART, post-ART and control groups were compared with Wilcoxon signed-rank tests and Holm-Bonferroni correction. TCRdb limited this immuneACCESS table to in-frame rearrangements with V and J called. A share of clones is missing; checked studies link under half to unresolved V genes, and the rest is unexplained. D and trimming were read from the DNA, whereas the V and J calls and clone size are those reported in that table. Counted in this sample were roughly 10,000 clones; roughly 80% of them appeared once. The leading ten clones occupy roughly 13% of the sample.

In the case of this clone: Its antigen is not yet known. Base qualities are missing; no much larger clone stands one base away.

The specimen was unsorted PBMCs, collected 1.2 years after starting antiretroviral therapy. In this chain, TRBV5-5 is recombined with TRBJ2-7; 10 junctional bases match TRBD1. This sequence was found in a man in his forties or fifties with HIV. The CDR3 here reads CASSLGTGAHEQYF. The DNA is TGTGCCAGCAGCTTAGGGACAGGGGCCCACGAGCAGTACTTC.